The 25 T cell receptor beta chains presented below share a single source sample, sequenced in a study of beta chain features in type 1 diabetes. These receptors have no identified antigens. The investigators reverse transcribed all of the isolated RNA, so they sequenced expressed TCRB transcripts. Clones were read by immunoSEQ multiplex PCR, and TCRdb kept only the in-frame ones, dropping some. In the table there are approximately 17,000 clones, roughly 70% of which are singletons. Overall study findings and caveats: Within each of all four CD4+ subsets, Type 1 diabetes patients had TCRB CDR3s that were moderately but significantly shorter.

The sample was stem cell memory CD4+ T cells from blood. These TCRs come from a man aged 25 to 40 with type 1 diabetes.

This clone was seen once. J is TRBJ1-2 and V is TRBV19, with D possibly TRBD1 on 6 matching bases. The CDR3 contains 14 residues. Germline V lookup: CDR1 LNHDA, CDR2 SQIVND (reference sequence). The V gene lost 7 bases and the J gene lost 2 bases, with 14 bases spanning the gap. The CDR3 protein is CASTRRTANYGYTF. The CDR3 DNA follows: TGTGCCAGTACTCGGCGGACAGCGAACTATGGCTACACCTTC.

This chain connects TRBV5-4 to TRBJ2-6, with 7 bases fitting TRBD1. Germline CDR1 reads SGHNT; CDR2 reads YYREEE (reference sequence). The CDR3 is 16 amino acids. With V trimmed by 4 bases and J by 4 bases, 8 bases remained unmatched. This CDR3 reads CASSHQGGAGANVLTF. CDR3 sequence (DNA): TGTGCCAGCAGCCATCAAGGGGGCGCCGGGGCCAACGTCCTGACTTTC.

The rearrangement uses TRBV7-9 and TRBJ2-5, with D hard to call. From germline, CDR1 is SEHNR and CDR2 FQNEAQ (reference sequence). The CDR3 contains 13 residues. V was trimmed by 5 bases and J by 5 bases, leaving 12 bases between them. The CDR3 DNA reads as TGTGCCAGCAGCCCACAGCCCCTTGAGACCCAGTACTTC. Protein product: CASSPQPLETQYF.

The chain combines TRBV7-2 with TRBJ1-1; no clear D. In germline, CDR1 is SGHTA, CDR2 FQGNSA. The length of the CDR3 is 13 residues. V lost 1 base to trimming and J lost 1 base, with 4 bases between them. The CDR3 DNA follows: TGTGCCAGCAGCTTAGGACAGAACACTGAAGCTTTCTTT. This encodes CASSLGQNTEAFF.

In the case of this clone: This sample also contains other DNA sequences that code for the same CDR3. The chain recombines TRBV6-5 with TRBJ1-6; 7 bases line up with TRBD1. The V gene's germline CDR1 is MNHEY and CDR2 SVGAGI. With 8 bases clipped from V and 10 bases from J, the junction kept 8 bases outside the gene matches. The CDR3 has 13 amino acids. CDR3 bases: TGTGCCAGCCAGGTCACAGGGGTCTCACCCCTCCACTTT. It translates to CASQVTGVSPLHF.

The chain has TRBV27 and TRBJ2-1; 11 positions agree with TRBD2. V lost 6 bases, J lost 0 bases, and 13 bases stayed unmatched. The germline gives CDR1 MNHEY, CDR2 SMNVEV (reference sequence). The CDR3 covers 19 residues. The CDR3 DNA follows: TGTGCCAGCAGCCAATGGGCTAGCGGGGGGCAGAGCTCCTACAATGAGCAGTTCTTC. Translating it yields CASSQWASGGQSSYNEQFF.

About this clone itself: The same CDR3 is also encoded by other DNA sequences in this sample. This chain connects TRBV18 to TRBJ2-6, with D possibly TRBD1 on 5 matching bases. Trimming took off 1 base at V and 4 bases at J, with 8 bases between the two ends. CDR1 is KGHSH, CDR2 LQKENI, per germline. There are 15 residues in the CDR3. The CDR3 coding sequence is TGTGCCAGCTCACCACAAGGGGCCGGGGCCAACGTCCTGACTTTC. Its protein is CASSPQGAGANVLTF. Full variable domain (missing parts from reference TRBV18 and TRBJ2-6): NAGVMQNPRHLVRRRGQEARLRCSPMKGHSHVYWYRQLPEEGLKFMVYLQKENIIDESGMPKERFSAEFPKEGPSILRIQQVVRGDSAAYFCASSPQGAGANVLTFGAGSRLTVL.

The chain is built from TRBV29-1 and TRBJ2-1; 8 bases align to TRBD2. Germline CDR1 and CDR2: SQVTM and ANQGSEA. This CDR3 is built from 14 residues. J was trimmed by 12 bases and V by 6 bases; bases with no gene match: 16. CDR3 protein: CSVGRGGLEWVQFF. The CDR3 DNA reads TGCAGCGTCGGTCGGGGGGGGCTAGAATGGGTGCAGTTCTTC.

V is TRBV6-1 and J is TRBJ2-5, with a weak D call TRBD1 (5 bases). This CDR3 has 14 residues. CDR1 is MNHNS, CDR2 SASEGT, per germline. V lost 2 bases, J lost 5 bases, and 12 bases lay in between. CDR3 DNA sequence: TGTGCCAGCAGTGAAAGCGCAGGGTACGAGACCCAGTACTTC. As protein: CASSESAGYETQYF.

The chain carries TRBV11-2 and TRBJ2-3; D not certain. This CDR3 has 11 residues. Trimming cost V 4 bases and J 4 bases, with 3 bases left between them. Germline V gives CDR1 SGHAT, CDR2 FQNNGV. The CDR3 protein is CASSSADTQYF. In nucleotides, the CDR3 is TGTGCCAGCAGCTCGGCAGATACGCAGTATTTT.

The V gene is TRBV6-5, the J gene TRBJ2-2, with D perhaps TRBD2 (5 bases). CDR1 and CDR2 (germline): MNHEY, SVGAGI. With 4 bases removed from V and 5 bases from J, the gap between germline ends came to 8 bases. The CDR3 has 13 amino acids. The CDR3 spells CASSSPGTGELFF. Here the CDR3 DNA reads TGTGCCAGCAGTTCCCCGGGAACCGGGGAGCTGTTTTTT.

The gene calls are TRBV18 and TRBJ1-2; D might be TRBD1 (6 bases). CDR1 is KGHSH, CDR2 LQKENI, per germline. Deletions cut 6 bases from V and 0 bases from J, with 14 bases between. The length of the CDR3 is 15 residues. CDR3 region: CASSWTASANYGYTF. As DNA, the CDR3 is TGTGCCAGCTCCTGGACAGCCTCAGCTAACTATGGCTACACCTTC.

J is TRBJ1-2 and V is TRBV20-1; maybe TRBD1 (5 bases). This CDR3 has 11 amino acids. CDR1 is DFQATT, CDR2 SNEGSKA, per germline (reference sequence). V lost 5 bases to trimming and J lost 2 bases, with 6 bases between them. The CDR3 nucleotides are TGCAGTGCTGGGGGGAACTATGGCTACACCTTC. Its protein product is CSAGGNYGYTF.

This clone was observed a handful of times. The V call is TRBV29-1, the J call TRBJ1-6; 7 nucleotides agree with TRBD1. The V gene end was trimmed by 4 bases and the J gene end by 10 bases; junction bases not matched to a gene: 7. The CDR3 consists of 13 residues. Germline V gene sequence: CDR1 SQVTM, CDR2 ANQGSEA. CDR3 sequence reads: CSVGTGGRSPLHF. DNA of the CDR3: TGCAGCGTTGGGACAGGAGGAAGATCACCCCTCCACTTT.

This clone came up once. V usage is TRBV4-1 and J usage is TRBJ1-6; D is ambiguous. The CDR3 contains 13 residues. Per germline, CDR1 MGHRA and CDR2 YSYEKL. The ends were cut back, 8 bases at V and 10 bases at J, with 15 bases in the middle. The CDR3 spells CASGSTAGSPLHF. In DNA form, the CDR3 reads TGCGCCAGCGGCTCGACCGCGGGGTCACCCCTCCACTTT.

This clone was observed a few times. This sequence joins TRBV7-9 and TRBJ1-2; D possibly corresponds to TRBD1 (5 bases). The CDR3 is 15 residues long. V was trimmed by 2 bases and J by 8 bases, leaving 18 bases between them. Per germline, CDR1 SEHNR and CDR2 FQNEAQ (reference sequence). CDR3 DNA sequence: TGTGCCAGCAGCTTACTTGGGGCGCAACTCACCGGCTACACCTTC. Encoded protein: CASSLLGAQLTGYTF.

This clone was observed a few times. The rearrangement joins TRBV7-2 to TRBJ1-2, with 7 bases fitting TRBD1. The germline gives CDR1 SGHTA, CDR2 FQGNSA. The CDR3 consists of 14 residues. The J segment lost 4 bases and the V segment lost 5 bases, leaving 7 bases of the junction unmatched. In DNA form, the CDR3 reads TGTGCCAGCAGCCCGGGACAGCTACGCTATGGCTACACCTTC. This translates into CASSPGQLRYGYTF.

This clone was recorded a few times. The chain joins TRBV10-3 to TRBJ2-4, with 11 bases aligning to TRBD1. J was trimmed by 9 bases and V by 4 bases; bases with no gene match: 5. Germline assignment: CDR1 ENHRY and CDR2 SYGVKD. The CDR3 length is 14 residues. The CDR3 spells CAISAGTGGFIQYF. CDR3 bases: TGTGCCATCAGTGCCGGGACAGGGGGATTCATTCAGTACTTC.

The chain links TRBV30 to TRBJ1-5; D unclear. Trimming pared 0 bases from V and 5 bases from J, leaving 5 bases between. The germline V gene has CDR1 GTSNPN and CDR2 SVGIG (reference sequence). This CDR3 has 12 amino acids. Here the CDR3 reads CAWSVLHQPQHF. Written as DNA, the CDR3 is TGTGCCTGGAGTGTACTGCATCAGCCCCAGCATTTT.

The genes are TRBV19 and TRBJ2-5, with 11 bases aligning to TRBD2. The V gene's germline CDR1 is LNHDA and CDR2 SQIVND (reference sequence). V gave up 8 bases and J gave up 2 bases; unmatched junction bases: 4. This CDR3 has 14 residues. CDR3 sequence reads: CASAIAGGQETQYF. The CDR3, as DNA: TGTGCCAGTGCCATAGCGGGGGGGCAAGAGACCCAGTACTTC.

The chain uses TRBV10-3 and TRBJ2-1; 9 bases match TRBD2. The germline V gene has CDR1 ENHRY and CDR2 SYGVKD. V trimming: 6 bases; J trimming: 0 bases; junction bases outside the gene matches: 6. The CDR3 sequence is 16 residues long. This chain's CDR3 is CAIRAVSGGSYNEQFF. The CDR3 bases are TGTGCCATCAGGGCAGTTAGCGGGGGCTCCTACAATGAGCAGTTCTTC.

The chain links TRBV29-1 to TRBJ2-1, with 8 bases that match TRBD1. The CDR3 has 12 amino acids. Germline V gene data show CDR1 as SQVTM and CDR2 as ANQGSEA. Trimming at V came to 7 bases and at J to 7 bases, leaving 6 bases not matched to a gene. Here the CDR3 DNA reads TGCAGCGGTCTGACAGGGGCAAATGAGCAGTTCTTC. Protein sequence: CSGLTGANEQFF.

The chain has TRBV6-5 and TRBJ2-1; 11 bases map to TRBD2. The V gene end was trimmed by 8 bases and the J gene end by 1 base; junction bases not matched to a gene: 4. The CDR3 has 15 residues. Germline V gene data show CDR1 as MNHEY and CDR2 as SVGAGI. This chain's CDR3 is CASVPSGGSYNEQFF. The CDR3, as DNA: TGTGCCAGCGTACCTAGCGGGGGGTCCTACAATGAGCAGTTCTTC.

This clone has just a few counts. V usage is TRBV10-3 and J usage is TRBJ1-2, with a tentative D call TRBD1 (6 bases). Trimming stripped 5 bases from V and 1 base from J, with 14 bases between. The V gene's germline CDR1 is ENHRY and CDR2 SYGVKD. CDR3 length equals 15 residues. CDR3 coding DNA: TGTGCCATCAGTACCGACAGGCCTCATAACTATGGCTACACCTTC. This codes for CAISTDRPHNYGYTF.

Turning to this clone: Other DNA sequences of this sample code for an identical CDR3. The rearrangement links TRBV5-6 to TRBJ2-5; no firm D call. With 2 bases removed from V and 4 bases from J, the gap between germline ends came to 3 bases. Germline assignment: CDR1 SGHDT and CDR2 YYEEEE. There are 11 residues in the CDR3. The CDR3, as DNA: TGTGCCAGCAGCTTCCGAGAGACCCAGTACTTC. As protein: CASSFRETQYF.